Listed below are T cell receptor beta chains from one sample, sequenced in a study of shared T cell receptors in the human thymus. Using immunoSEQ multiplex PCR, the repertoire was profiled, and TCRdb retains in-frame clones only, with some absent. The sample carries about 660,000 clones, around nine tenths recorded once. The data also belong to a second study, concerning human thymus T cells.

The source material was thymocytes. These receptors were obtained from a boy in the first two years of life with a congenital heart defect. Both conserved end residues are part of each CDR3.

J gene | CDR3 length | V gene | CDR3 protein
TRBJ2-1 | 14 | TRBV5-4 | CASSLDTDLNEQFF
TRBJ2-1 | 17 | TRBV5-1 | CASSFNSVPCSYNEQFF
TRBJ2-5 | 18 | TRBV29-1 | CSVVWRGLAGVRWETQYF
TRBJ2-7 | 15 | TRBV6-6 | CASSARGGRGLEQYF
TRBJ2-7 | 13 | TRBV19 | CATSPGTGDEQYF
TRBJ1-2 | 13 | TRBV6-5 | CASSDRGNYGYTF
TRBJ2-7 | 16 | TRBV5-1 | CASSGTPGGASGEQYF
TRBJ2-4 | 16 | TRBV4-1 | CASSQEAGGGKNIQYF
TRBJ1-5 | 17 | TRBV4-3 | CASSPIWTGVLVEPQHF
TRBJ2-7 | 14 | TRBV6-1 | CASSAIPQTYEQYF
TRBJ2-2 | 13 | TRBV4-1 | CASSQGGVGELFF
TRBJ2-5 | 16 | TRBV7-6 | CASSYPRGEGGETQYF
TRBJ2-1 | 18 | TRBV29-1 | CSVDGLAGATDSYNEQFF
TRBJ2-1 | 16 | TRBV11-2 | CASSLVAGQGFLSMFF
TRBJ1-3 | 16 | TRBV4-1 | CASSQGNRESGNTIYF
TRBJ2-2 | 14 | TRBV27 | CASSIRTRTGELFF
TRBJ2-3 | 16 | TRBV19 | CASSGTGLATADTQYF
TRBJ1-5 | 19 | TRBV14 | CASSQALVAPRLSNQPQHF
TRBJ2-7 | 13 | TRBV6-6 | CASSYDRAYEQYF
TRBJ2-2 | 17 | TRBV28 | CASRDLAGGTYTGELFF
TRBJ2-1 | 17 | TRBV4-2 | CASSQGRLAGGRHEQFF
TRBJ2-4 | 17 | TRBV12-5 | CASSLAGPRMAKNIQYF
TRBJ1-2 | 13 | TRBV5-6 | CASSLVRMEGYTF
TRBJ1-1 | 16 | TRBV27 | CASSTPDRGQDTEAFF
TRBJ2-4 | 15 | TRBV6-1 | CASREGQLAKNIQYF
TRBJ2-1 | 14 | TRBV5-1 | CASSPTAGLNEQFF
TRBJ1-2 | 15 | TRBV7-9 | CASSGRGGARDGYTF
TRBJ2-2 | 14 | TRBV6-5 | CASTGRGYTGELFF